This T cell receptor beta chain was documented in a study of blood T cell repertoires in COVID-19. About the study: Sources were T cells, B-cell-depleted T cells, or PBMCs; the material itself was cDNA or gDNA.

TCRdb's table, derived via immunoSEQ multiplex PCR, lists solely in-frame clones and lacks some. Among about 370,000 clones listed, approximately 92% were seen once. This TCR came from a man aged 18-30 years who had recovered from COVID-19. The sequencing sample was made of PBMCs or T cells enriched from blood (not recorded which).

The CDR3 DNA follows: TGTGCCAGCAGACCGGGGACAGCTTACTCACCCCTCCACTTT. Amino acid sequence: CASRPGTAYSPLHF. V gene TRBV28 combines with J gene TRBJ1-6, with 7 bases aligning to TRBD1. The CDR3 is 14 amino acids. With V trimmed by 6 bases and J by 10 bases, 9 bases remained unmatched. CDR1 and CDR2 (germline): MDHEN, SYDVKM.